These 24 T cell receptor beta chains originate from one sample sequenced in a study of identical twins. Via MiXCR, TCRdb re-called the 5' RACE reads, giving one row per CDR3 protein. The data hold around 240,000 distinct CDR3 sequences, with roughly 7% observed a single time. These data also featured in a second study, about yellow fever vaccine responses in identical twins.

The sequencing input was memory (CD45RO+) T cells sorted from blood. These receptors originate from a woman younger than 35 in good health.

This clonotype was picked up one time. The chain recombines TRBV2 with TRBJ1-1, with 11 bases fitting TRBD1. The CDR3 totals 13 residues. V shed 7 bases, J shed 6 bases, and the junction held 4 bases outside the gene matches. The germline gives CDR1 SNHLY, CDR2 FYNNEI. The CDR3: CASTGQGAAEAFF. Here the CDR3 DNA reads TGTGCCAGCACCGGACAGGGGGCCGCTGAAGCTTTCTTT.

This clonotype was recorded many times. This chain joins TRBV6-4 and TRBJ2-6; 8 bases are a match to TRBD1. Germline trimming cut 6 bases from V and 0 bases from J; bases unmatched to any gene: 1. This CDR3 has 15 amino acids. Germline lookup yields CDR1 MRHNA and CDR2 SNTAGT. DNA for the CDR3: TGTGCCAGCAGCGGACAGGGCTCTGGGGCCAACGTCCTGACTTTC. Translated: CASSGQGSGANVLTF.

This clonotype has a count of ten or more. The CDR3 is CASSLEWLGELFF. As DNA, the CDR3 is TGCGCCAGCAGCTTGGAGTGGCTCGGGGAGCTGTTTTTT. J is TRBJ2-2 and V is TRBV5-1; D is uncertain. This CDR3 contains 13 residues. V was cut by 0 bases and J by 7 bases, with 7 bases left in between. The germline V gene has CDR1 SGHRS and CDR2 YFSETQ. Filled out from reference TRBV5-1 and TRBJ2-2, the complete variable domain reads KAGVTQTPRYLIKTRGQQVTLSCSPISGHRSVSWYQQTPGQGLQFLFEYFSETQRNKGNFPGRFSGRQFSNSRSEMNVSTLELGDSALYLCASSLEWLGELFFGEGSRLTVL.

This clonotype was seen a handful of times. The chain recombines TRBV6-5 with TRBJ2-7; TRBD2 matches 8 bases. This CDR3 has 17 amino acids. CDR1 MNHEY and CDR2 SVGAGI come from the germline V gene. With V trimmed by 2 bases and J by 0 bases, 9 bases remained unmatched. The CDR3 spells CASSYGLAGGSSYEQYF. In DNA, the CDR3 is TGTGCCAGCAGTTACGGCCTAGCGGGCGGTAGCTCCTACGAGCAGTACTTC.

The rearrangement links TRBV6-1 to TRBJ2-5, with D uncertain. The CDR3 spans 15 residues. CDR1 and CDR2 from the germline V gene are MNHNS and SASEGT. V lost 2 bases and J lost 1, with 11 bases in between. The CDR3: CASSELGSIQETQYF. CDR3 nucleotides: TGTGCCAGCAGTGAATTGGGCAGCATCCAAGAGACCCAGTACTTC.

The DNA of the CDR3 is TGTGCCAGCAGTTCTTTGTCAGGGGGCCTCCGGGAGACCCAGTACTTC. Translating it yields CASSSLSGGLRETQYF. The chain is built from TRBV12-3 or TRBV12-4 and TRBJ2-5; 8 nucleotides agree with TRBD1. With 4 bases clipped from V and 5 bases from J, the junction kept 12 bases outside the gene matches. This CDR3 contains 16 residues.

This clonotype was seen ten or more times. The chain combines TRBV28 with TRBJ2-2, with TRBD2 matching 13 bases. V shed 3 bases and J 1 base; nucleotides not matched to a gene: 5. In germline, CDR1 is MDHEN, CDR2 SYDVKM. This CDR3 has 18 amino acids. The chain's CDR3 is CASSLFTSGRENTGELFF. The CDR3 nucleotides are TGTGCCAGCAGTTTGTTTACTAGCGGGAGGGAGAACACCGGGGAGCTGTTTTTT. The full variable domain, rest sourced from reference TRBV28 and TRBJ2-2, is DVKVTQSSRYLVKRTGEKVFLECVQDMDHENMFWYRQDPGLGLRLIYFSYDVKMKEKGDIPEGYSVSREKKERFSLILESASTNQTSMYLCASSLFTSGRENTGELFFGEGSRLTVL.

The CDR3 nucleotides read TGCAGTGCCCCCTACCCTGGGACAGCTGGAAACACCATATATTTT. Amino acids: CSAPYPGTAGNTIYF. The rearrangement joins TRBV20-1 to TRBJ1-3; 7 nucleotides align to TRBD1. Losses at the gene ends were 6 bases for V and 2 bases for J; bases not matched to a gene: 10. The CDR3 consists of 15 residues. Germline-derived CDR1 and CDR2 are DFQATT and SNEGSKA (reference sequence).

This clonotype was observed many times. The chain recombines TRBV5-1 with TRBJ2-1, with a weak D call TRBD1 (6 bases). V was shortened by 0 bases and J by 3 bases, with 10 bases between the two germline ends. The CDR3 has 15 residues. Germline V gives CDR1 SGHRS, CDR2 YFSETQ. CDR3 coding DNA: TGCGCCAGCAGCTTGGAACAGGGCTACTACAATGAGCAGTTCTTC. It codes for CASSLEQGYYNEQFF.

This clonotype showed up many times. The chain recombines TRBV7-9 with TRBJ2-1; 10 bases fit TRBD2. The CDR3 covers 16 residues. Germline V CDR1 and CDR2: SEHNR, FQNEAQ (reference sequence). V trimming: 5 bases; J trimming: 6 bases; junction bases outside the gene matches: 10. CDR3 sequence (DNA): TGTGCCAGCAGCATCGACTTGACTAGCGGGTTCAATGAGCAGTTCTTC. It is translated as CASSIDLTSGFNEQFF.

In this sample, this clonotype turned up a few times. The V call is TRBV6-5, the J call TRBJ2-5; D not resolved. CDR3 size: 14 residues. Germline values: CDR1 MNHEY, CDR2 SVGAGI. The V end lost 5 bases, the J end lost 2 bases, and 12 bases lay between the germline ends. The CDR3 DNA is TGTGCCAGCAGTCTACCCCACCAACAAGAGACCCAGTACTTC. The encoded protein is CASSLPHQQETQYF.

The rearrangement uses TRBV7-9 and TRBJ2-2; D possibly corresponds to TRBD1 (6 bases). V was pared by 0 bases and J by 4 bases, with 15 bases between. The CDR3 consists of 17 residues. The germline V gene encodes CDR1 SEHNR and CDR2 FQNEAQ (reference sequence). CDR3 DNA: TGTGCCAGCAGCTTAGCGGACAGTTCCCGGGCCACCGGGGAGCTGTTTTTT. This gives the protein CASSLADSSRATGELFF.

This clonotype has ten or more counts. The J gene is TRBJ2-5, the V gene TRBV20-1; D is uncertain. This CDR3 is 15 amino acids long. The germline V gene has CDR1 DFQATT and CDR2 SNEGSKA (reference sequence). Trimming left V 0 bases short and J 2 bases short, with 13 bases between. This chain's CDR3 is CSARDLEAIQETQYF. The CDR3 DNA is TGCAGTGCTAGAGATCTCGAGGCGATACAAGAGACCCAGTACTTC.

At least ten counts were recorded for this clonotype. This chain joins TRBV5-1 and TRBJ2-3, with D maybe TRBD1 (6 bases). Germline lookup yields CDR1 SGHRS and CDR2 YFSETQ. The length of the CDR3 is 14 residues. V was trimmed by 2 bases and J by 5 bases, leaving 12 bases between them. The CDR3 DNA follows: TGCGCCAGCAGCTTAGGACAGCCTGTAGATACGCAGTATTTT. Amino acids: CASSLGQPVDTQYF.

This clonotype has only a few counts. The chain has TRBV20-1 and TRBJ2-3; 13 bases map to TRBD2. V shed 5 bases and J 4 bases; nucleotides not matched to a gene: 15. This CDR3 region has 18 residues. CDR1 is DFQATT and CDR2 is SNEGSKA in the germline V gene (reference sequence). The CDR3 DNA reads as TGCAGTGCTCCCTCGTGGCGGACTAGCGGGGGTCATCCAGATACGCAGTATTTT. Translation: CSAPSWRTSGGHPDTQYF.

The table lists this clonotype with a few counts. The genes are TRBV5-6 and TRBJ2-5, with 12 bases fitting TRBD2. Trimming cost V 4 bases and J 2 bases; bases outside gene matches: 3. This CDR3 has 15 residues. CDR1 and CDR2 from the germline V gene are SGHDT and YYEEEE. CDR3 region: CASSIGLAGQETQYF. CDR3 sequence (DNA): TGTGCCAGCAGCATCGGACTAGCGGGACAAGAGACCCAGTACTTC.

Many counts were recorded for this clonotype. This chain connects TRBV9 to TRBJ1-4; TRBD1 agrees at 7 bases. The germline V gene encodes CDR1 SGDLS and CDR2 YYNGEE. V was pared by 3 bases and J by 7 bases, with 6 bases of the junction left unmatched. This CDR3 spans 14 amino acids. In DNA form, the CDR3 reads TGTGCCAGCAGCGAAACAGGGGTCGGTGAAAAACTGTTTTTT. Translating gives CASSETGVGEKLFF. The full variable domain, with the rest looked up from reference TRBV9 and TRBJ1-4, is DSGVTQTPKHLITATGQRVTLRCSPRSGDLSVYWYQQSLDQGLQFLIQYYNGEERAKGNILERFSAQQFPDLHSELNLSSLELGDSALYFCASSETGVGEKLFFGSGTQLSVL.

A few counts support this clonotype. The chain links TRBV24-1 to TRBJ2-7; TRBD2 is a possible D gene (5 bases). The CDR3 totals 17 residues. Per the germline V gene, CDR1 is KGHDR and CDR2 is SFDVKD. V gave up 4 bases and J gave up 4 bases, with 22 bases separating them. The CDR3 here is CATSDLRTELGGYEQYV. The CDR3, as DNA: TGTGCCACCAGTGACCTAAGGACCGAACTAGGCGGATACGAGCAGTACGTC.

There are many counts of this clonotype. V and J are TRBV5-1 and TRBJ2-1; 8 bases line up with TRBD2. J lost 4 bases, V lost 1 base, and 13 bases had no gene match. The V gene's germline CDR1 is SGHRS and CDR2 YFSETQ. The length of the CDR3 is 18 residues. CDR3 loop: CASSLPPRAGGWYNEQFF. The CDR3 DNA reads as TGCGCCAGCAGCTTGCCCCCTCGGGCGGGGGGTTGGTACAATGAGCAGTTCTTC.

This clonotype was seen a handful of times. The chain employs TRBV20-1 and TRBJ2-3; perhaps TRBD1 as D (6 bases). From germline, CDR1 is DFQATT and CDR2 SNEGSKA (reference sequence). Deletions cut 1 base from V and 4 bases from J, with 12 bases between. CDR3 size: 14 residues. DNA of the CDR3: TGCAGTGCTAGAGTACAGGGTGGCGCAGATACGCAGTATTTT. Amino acid sequence: CSARVQGGADTQYF.

The sample holds many counts of this clonotype. CDR3 DNA: TGCGCCAGCAGCAGGGACAGGGCGAACACTGAAGCTTTCTTT. Amino acids: CASSRDRANTEAFF. J is TRBJ1-1 and V is TRBV5-1, with 9 bases that match TRBD1. The germline CDR1 and CDR2 sequences are SGHRS and YFSETQ. J was trimmed by 1 base and V by 4 bases; bases with no gene match: 2. The CDR3 has 14 residues.

The chain carries TRBV11-2 and TRBJ2-2; D assignment may be TRBD1 or TRBD2 (5 bases each). V was shortened by 5 bases and J by 0 bases, with 10 bases between the two germline ends. Per germline, CDR1 SGHAT and CDR2 FQNNGV. The CDR3 sequence is 15 residues long. CDR3 sequence reads: CASSPQGPNTGELFF. The DNA of the CDR3 is TGTGCCAGCAGCCCGCAGGGACCGAACACCGGGGAGCTGTTTTTT.

This chain uses TRBV7-9 with TRBJ2-3; the match to TRBD1 covers 7 bases. Germline values: CDR1 SEHNR, CDR2 FQNEAQ (reference sequence). The CDR3 has 13 residues. Trimming took 6 bases from V and 4 from J; bases not matched to a gene: 4. The CDR3 spells CASREGAADTQYF. In nucleotides, the CDR3 is TGTGCCAGCAGAGAGGGGGCCGCAGATACGCAGTATTTT.

This clonotype was observed a handful of times. V gene TRBV15 combines with J gene TRBJ2-5; D might be TRBD1 or TRBD2, each matching 7 bases. V was trimmed by 1 base and J by 4 bases, leaving 16 bases between them. The germline CDR1 and CDR2 sequences are LNHNV and YYDKDF (reference sequence). The CDR3 is made up of 16 amino acids. The CDR3 DNA sequence: TGTGCCACCAGCAGAGGGGAGGGGGCGCTTTCAGAGACCCAGTACTTC. Translation: CATSRGEGALSETQYF. The complete variable domain, with remaining parts taken from reference TRBV15 and TRBJ2-5, reads DAMVIQNPRYQVTQFGKPVTLSCSQTLNHNVMYWYQQKSSQAPKLLFHYYDKDFNNEADTPDNFQSRRPNTSFCFLDIRSPGLGDTAMYLCATSRGEGALSETQYFGPGTRLLVL.